The subject of this entry is one T cell receptor (beta chain). After extraction with the RNeasy kit, about 0.45 to 1 ug of the RNA was reverse transcribed using random hexamers. The immunoSEQ assay covered 54 Vbeta and 13 Jbeta segments for CDR3. Via MiXCR, TCRdb re-called the immunoSEQ multiplex PCR reads, giving one row per CDR3 protein. Of approximately 180,000 distinct CDR3 sequences listed, around 94% are singletons. The CD8+ and CD4+ T cells were negatively isolated, with the TEMRA cells enriched by FACS. The data belong to a study of CD8 T cells in Susac syndrome. Study summary: Patients with Susac syndrome were, at the time of blood collection, therapy-naive, maintained on corticosteroids, or maintained on intravenous immunoglobulin alone.

V dropped 4 bases and J dropped 7 bases, with 17 bases sitting between them. The CDR3 is made up of 14 amino acids. Germline V CDR1 and CDR2: SGHTS, YDEGEE. This TCR was recovered from a human donor with Susac syndrome. This chain uses TRBV5-8 with TRBJ1-2; D gene ambiguous. The specimen sequenced was CD4+ T cells from PBMCs. The CDR3 sequence: CASSPEAGRAGYTF. The CDR3 DNA follows: TGTGCCAGCAGCCCCGAGGCTGGGAGGGCTGGCTACACCTTC.